A single sample is the source of the 17 T cell receptor beta chains below, sequenced in a study of blood T cell repertoires in COVID-19 (dated by TCRdb to the early 2020s). Library method: the immunoSEQ multiplex PCR assay. TCRdb took over this immuneACCESS table, retaining in-frame rearrangements with V and J assigned. Such tables are incomplete; in checked studies, under half of the missing clones stem from an unresolved V gene, and the remainder is unexplained. A total of tens of thousands of clones appear in this sample, 75% to 85% of them only once. The ten largest account for approximately 6.8% of the sample. Sequencing input: peripheral blood. These receptors originate from a woman in her sixties or seventies with acute or convalescent COVID-19.

The rearrangement joins TRBV6-6 to TRBJ1-1, with D possibly matching TRBD1 (6 bases). V was pared by 7 bases and J by 7 bases, with 16 bases between. The germline CDR1 and CDR2 sequences are MNHNY and SVGAGI (reference sequence). The CDR3 extends over 13 amino acids. CDR3 coding DNA: TGTGCCAGCATAGACAGGCCATACCTTGAAGCTTTCTTT. Translating gives CASIDRPYLEAFF.

This sequence joins TRBV5-1 and TRBJ2-3; D may be TRBD2 (7 bases). There are 15 residues in the CDR3. CDR1 is SGHRS, CDR2 YFSETQ, per germline. V shed 4 bases and J shed 6 bases, with 18 bases lying between them. CDR3 sequence (DNA): TGCGCCAGCAGCCCGACCGGGGGGCCGGGGGATACGCAGTATTTT. Translation: CASSPTGGPGDTQYF.

This chain connects TRBV11-3 to TRBJ2-3; 7 positions agree with TRBD1. Losses at the gene ends were 3 bases for V and 2 bases for J; bases not matched to a gene: 5. Germline V CDR1 and CDR2: SGHNT, YENEEA. The CDR3 runs 15 residues. The CDR3, as DNA: TGTGCCAGCAGCTTGGTAGGGGGCCTCACAGATACGCAGTATTTT. Its translation is CASSLVGGLTDTQYF.

The count of this clone is one. The genes are TRBV21-1 and TRBJ1-4; the table's TRBD1 call for D was not verified on the DNA. TRBV21-1 is annotated as a pseudogene. The CDR3 has 15 residues. CDR3 in amino acids: CASSKAGTGHEKLFF. CDR3 DNA: TGTGCCAGCAGCAAAGCGGGGACAGGCCATGAAAAACTGTTTTTT.

The chain links TRBV4-1 to TRBJ1-1, with D perhaps matching TRBD1 (6 bases). Trimming took off 3 bases at V and 3 bases at J, with 14 bases between the two ends. Germline CDR1 is MGHRA and CDR2 is YSYEKL. The CDR3 covers 15 residues. CDR3 in amino acids: CASSHTQGKDTEAFF. CDR3 coding DNA: TGCGCCAGCAGCCACACACAGGGAAAGGACACTGAAGCTTTCTTT.

The chain is built from TRBV18 and TRBJ2-2, with 7 bases that match TRBD1. Germline CDR1 is KGHSH and CDR2 is LQKENI. The CDR3 contains 13 residues. Trimming cost V 4 bases and J 10 bases; bases outside gene matches: 6. CDR3 bases: TGTGCCAGCTCACGTCCAGGGGGTGAGGAGCTGTTTTTT. Its protein product is CASSRPGGEELFF. Supplemented by reference TRBV18 and TRBJ2-2, the full variable domain reads NAGVMQNPRHLVRRRGQEARLRCSPMKGHSHVYWYRQLPEEGLKFMVYLQKENIIDESGMPKERFSAEFPKEGPSILRIQQVVRGDSAAYFCASSRPGGEELFFGEGSRLTVL.

In this sample, this clone turned up once. The rearrangement joins TRBV6-5 to TRBJ1-5; 8 nucleotides agree with TRBD1. Trimming at V came to 6 bases and at J to 5 bases, leaving 0 bases not matched to a gene. This CDR3 spans 12 amino acids. Germline CDR1 and CDR2: MNHEY and SVGAGI. DNA for the CDR3: TGTGCCAGCAGACAGGGGGATCAGCCCCAGCATTTT. Protein product: CASRQGDQPQHF.

V is TRBV2 and J is TRBJ1-4; weak D call: TRBD1 (6 bases). This CDR3 spans 14 amino acids. Germline assignment: CDR1 SNHLY and CDR2 FYNNEI. The ends were cut back, 6 bases at V and 5 bases at J, with 13 bases in the middle. The CDR3 region has the DNA TGTGCCAGCAGGCCGACAGGCGGAAATGAAAAACTGTTTTTT. It yields the protein CASRPTGGNEKLFF.

The rearrangement joins TRBV29-1 to TRBJ1-4, with 11 bases fitting TRBD1. This CDR3 contains 14 residues. Unmatched junction bases numbered 9, after V lost 4 bases and J lost 11 bases. Germline CDR1 and CDR2: SQVTM and ANQGSEA. The CDR3 nucleotides are TGCAGCGTTGTCTCCGGGACAGGGGGGGGGAAACTGTTTTTT. It is translated as CSVVSGTGGGKLFF.

V gene TRBV7-9 combines with J gene TRBJ2-7, with D tentatively TRBD2 (5 bases). The V and J ends lost 1 base and 4 bases respectively, with 11 bases between them. This CDR3 is built from 14 residues. CDR1 is SEHNR, CDR2 FQNEAQ, per germline (reference sequence). CDR3 bases: TGTGCCAGCAGCTTAGAAGAACGGGGTTACGAGCAGTACTTC. This encodes CASSLEERGYEQYF.

The chain recombines TRBV5-1 with TRBJ1-1, with TRBD1 matching over 7 bases. Looked up from germline, CDR1 is SGHRS and CDR2 is YFSETQ. Trimming at V came to 4 bases and at J to 1 base, leaving 7 bases not matched to a gene. The CDR3 covers 15 residues. CDR3 in DNA: TGCGCCAGCAGCATAGAGGGGGCGGCGAACACTGAAGCTTTCTTT. It translates to CASSIEGAANTEAFF.

This clone was observed once. The chain links TRBV18 to TRBJ2-1; TRBD2 agrees at 8 bases. Trimming at V came to 3 bases and at J to 14 bases, leaving 6 bases not matched to a gene. Germline V gives CDR1 KGHSH, CDR2 LQKENI. CDR3 size: 12 residues. The CDR3 region is CASSPPGLDKFF. The CDR3 nucleotides read TGTGCCAGCTCACCGCCGGGACTAGATAAGTTCTTC.

The chain employs TRBV7-8 and TRBJ1-1; 7 nucleotides agree with TRBD1. There are 13 residues in the CDR3. The V gene's germline CDR1 is SGHVS and CDR2 FQNEAQ. Trimming at V came to 3 bases and at J to 5 bases, leaving 3 bases not matched to a gene. The chain's CDR3 is CASSFVRGTEAFF. The CDR3 coding sequence is TGTGCCAGCAGCTTCGTCAGGGGGACTGAAGCTTTCTTT.

The rearrangement uses TRBV5-4 and TRBJ2-7; 9 bases fit TRBD1. J lost 5 bases, V lost 4 bases, and 4 bases had no gene match. This CDR3 region has 13 residues. Germline assignment: CDR1 SGHNT and CDR2 YYREEE (reference sequence). CDR3 sequence: CASSADRGDEQYF. In nucleotides, the CDR3 is TGTGCCAGCAGCGCGGACAGGGGCGACGAGCAGTACTTC.

This sequence joins TRBV15 and TRBJ2-1; no definite D call. The CDR3 is 13 residues long. Germline V CDR1 and CDR2: LNHNV, YYDKDF (reference sequence). Trimming took 7 bases from V and 6 from J, leaving 13 bases between them. CDR3 nucleotides: TGTGCCACCACCAGGCCCCCCGGCAATGAGCAGTTCTTC. This sequence encodes CATTRPPGNEQFF.

The CDR3 DNA follows: TGTGCCAGCAGTGCCCCGATGACAGCTAACTATGGCTACACCTTC. Translating gives CASSAPMTANYGYTF. V usage is TRBV28 and J usage is TRBJ1-2; the D gene is possibly TRBD1 (5 bases). The V gene's germline CDR1 is MDHEN and CDR2 SYDVKM. V lost 5 bases, J lost 0 bases, and 13 bases lay in between. The CDR3 covers 15 residues.

V usage is TRBV6-5 and J usage is TRBJ2-7, with 7 positions matching TRBD1. The CDR3 spans 13 residues. V dropped 5 bases and J dropped 3; count of bases not matched to a gene: 4. Germline-derived CDR1 and CDR2 are MNHEY and SVGAGI. CDR3: CASSRQGHYEQYF. For the CDR3, the DNA is TGTGCCAGCAGTCGACAGGGACACTACGAGCAGTACTTC.